This T cell receptor (beta chain) originates from a study of cytomegalovirus exposure and HLA in healthy donors. This clone was detected only a few times. Its specificity is not known. The V and J ends lost 1 base and 2 bases respectively, with 7 bases between them. CDR1 and CDR2 (germline): SGHDT, YYEEEE. The CDR3 has 15 residues. The study ran its PCR with 60 Vbeta and 13 Jbeta primers. Clones were sequenced by immunoSEQ multiplex PCR, and TCRdb holds only the in-frame ones, with some missing. The data show under 200,000 clones, over 60% seen once. Findings of the study overall: The study put 150 to 200 TCR beta chains on its list as cytomegalovirus-associated.

The receptor was derived from a girl aged 5-17 years in good health and CMV-seronegative. The chain joins TRBV5-6 to TRBJ2-6; possible D gene TRBD1, 5 bases. Sequenced material: PBMCs. CDR3 residues: CASSLTGTGANVLTF. The CDR3, as DNA: TGTGCCAGCAGCTTGACAGGCACTGGGGCCAACGTCCTGACTTTC.